This T cell receptor beta chain came from a study of memory CD4+ T cells and cytomegalovirus serostatus (dated by TCRdb to about 2019). In the study overall: The roughly 35 healthy Belgian adults in the cohort included 9 who were CMV seropositive and approximately 25 who were CMV seronegative. To replicate a published TCR-based CMV serostatus classifier, the study sequenced CD4+ memory TCRbeta repertoires from a Belgian cohort whose cytomegalovirus serostatus was known. What the study reported, not specific to this receptor: A median bootstrapped AUC of around 0.94 with a 95% CI of 0.76-1.00 was achieved on the Belgian cohort by the original-framework classifier. Among the 150 to 200 previously reported CMV-associated TCRbeta sequences, 60 to 70 showed up in the CD4+ memory repertoires, with each one found in between one and five individuals. Unlike the original study, which covered naive and memory CD4+ and CD8+ populations, the Belgian study sequenced only CD4+CD45RO+ memory cells. CMV serostatus prediction reached a median bootstrapped AUC of about 0.94 with the original framework and just under 0.92 with a US-trained random forest. The results were interpreted as suggesting that the CMV-associated TCR signature is mostly present in the CD4+ memory repertoire.

Genomic DNA was extracted from sorted cells with the Quick-DNA Microprep Kit. Amplification of TCRbeta DNA was done with the immunoSEQ hsTCRbeta kit, following the protocol from the manufacturer. An Illumina MiSeq instrument was used to sequence the TCRbeta libraries. The original methods were these. Following removal of out-of-frame sequences, more than 2,000,000 distinct TCRbeta sequences were retained, with an average of about 63,000 per individual. Each individual was scored according to the count of 150 to 200 previously reported CMV-associated TCRbeta sequences and the total productive distinct TCRbeta count. A beta-binomial model was reimplemented in Python, and scikit-learn random forests with default parameters were trained on data from the US cohort. Classifier performance on the Belgian cohort was reported as the median AUC with percentile confidence intervals calculated over 10,000 bootstrap iterations. Drawn from immuneACCESS, this table holds only the in-frame rearrangements with V and J called that TCRdb kept. Clones are partly lost; checked studies trace under half to an unresolved V gene and leave the rest unexplained. V, J and clone size were drawn from that table, and D and trimming were deduced from the DNA. Present in this sample are fewer than 75,000 clones, 70% to 85% of which were seen just once. Jointly, the top ten make up about 0.86% of the sample.

As to this clone: This clone's antigen is unknown. Base qualities are missing; no much larger clone stands one base away.

Trimmed from V: 10 bases; trimmed from J: 1 base; junction bases lacking a gene match: 6. From the cysteine through the phenylalanine, the CDR3 covers 14 amino acids. Kept here is only the CDR3 DNA, which spans 42 bases and is read in frame from base 1. The germline V gene specifies MNHNS as CDR1 and SASEGT as CDR2. Single viable CD3+CD4+CD8-CD45RO+ cells were sorted as memory CD4+ T cells on a FACSAria II. CMV serostatus was assessed using a Roche Elecsys assay, by which serum IgG against CMV pp150, pp28, p38 and p52 was detected. After thawing, total CD4+ T cells were enriched by positive selection with CD4 magnetic microbeads. Samples originated from another study that specifically interrogated the CD4+ T cell memory repertoire. Peripheral blood mononuclear cells were isolated and cryopreserved according to standard operating procedures, and serum was stored at -80 degrees C. Staining used CD3-PerCP (BW264/56), CD4-APC (RPA-T4), CD45RO-PE (UCHT1) and CD8-Pacific Orange (3B5) antibodies, with Sytox blue excluding non-viable cells.

The sequence derives from an adult in good health and CMV-seronegative. Sequences were obtained from memory CD4+ T cells from blood. This chain joins TRBV6-1 to TRBJ2-2, with 7 junctional bases fitting TRBD1. For the CDR3, the sequence is CATHRDRNTGELFF. The sequenced DNA is TGTGCCACCCACCGGGACAGGAACACCGGGGAGCTGTTTTTT.